Included here is one TCR beta chain sequence, with context. There is no known antigen for this receptor. No qualities accompany the bases; no much larger clone lies one base away. Patients with a history of autoimmune disease or receiving systemic immunosuppression were excluded from the trial. Peripheral blood for TCR sequencing was collected from all dose cohorts at baseline, on cycle 4 day 1, and on cycle 7 day 1. Samples were obtained from an open-label, multicenter, first-in-human phase I dose-escalation trial of ivuxolimab. Adults with locally advanced or metastatic melanoma, renal cell carcinoma, hepatocellular carcinoma or head and neck squamous cell carcinoma were enrolled in the trial. Before TCR sequencing, CD4+ T cells and CD8+ T cells from peripheral blood were sorted into separate populations. The data originate from a study of OX40 agonist ivuxolimab in advanced cancers. Regarding the study in general: Ivuxolimab was a fully human IgG2 agonistic monoclonal antibody targeting the costimulatory receptor OX40 (CD134). Among the 50 to 55 dose-escalation patients, approximately 20 had hepatocellular carcinoma, about 15 melanoma, 9 renal cell carcinoma and 9 head and neck cancer. The monotherapy dose-escalation portion (N ≈ 55 patients) of the phase I ivuxolimab trial is reported in the paper. A male proportion of roughly 85% and a mean age of approximately 58 years, ranging from 23 to 79, were recorded for the dose-escalation cohort. Peripheral TCRbeta sequencing was intended to test whether TCR sequence diversity was altered and clonal T-cell expansion was caused by ivuxolimab. Patients were allowed to have had prior anti-PD-1, anti-PD-L1 or anti-CTLA-4 therapy, and approximately 41% of the dose-escalation patients had previously received checkpoint inhibitors. Intravenous ivuxolimab was administered to patients every 2 weeks at six dose levels: 0.01, 0.1, 0.3, 1.5, 3 and 10 mg/kg. Three dose-escalation patients achieved partial responses, one with hepatocellular carcinoma and two with cutaneous melanoma. Broad study findings and their caveats: Antigen specificity was not determined for the clonally expanded peripheral T cells. Low levels of normalized T-cell clonal expansion were also seen in some nonresponding patients. In the 0.1-3.0 mg/kg groups, partial responders were among the patients with the lowest normalized peripheral clonal expansion, particularly in CD8+ T cells. At doses from 0.1 to 3.0 mg/kg, clonal expansion was seen in both CD4+ and CD8+ blood T cells between baseline and week 6. After ivuxolimab, expanded clones were on average more numerous among CD8+ T cells than among CD4+ T cells.

Genomic DNA was extracted from sorted cells for sequencing of the TCRbeta CDR3 region. The immunoSEQ Assay was used for sequencing of TCRbeta CDR3 regions. TCRdb took this table from immuneACCESS and kept in-frame rearrangements with V and J called. Such tables lack part of the clones; where checked against another copy, unresolved V genes explain under half of the gap, and the rest is unexplained. The sample table holds some 81,000 clones, of which about 82% were seen once. The ten largest clones add up to about 0.6% of the sample. The CDR3 runs 14 residues from the cysteine to the phenylalanine. Only the CDR3 DNA stays, 42 bases, in frame from base 1. V is trimmed back by 4 bases and J by 5 bases, and the junction contains 5 bases that no gene match accounts for. CDR1 and CDR2 were assigned from the germline V gene as MNHNS and SASEGT.

This receptor was taken from an adult with an advanced solid tumor such as melanoma, head and neck, liver or kidney cancer. The material was CD4+ or CD8+ T cells sorted from blood, obtained in a trial of the OX40 agonist ivuxolimab. In this chain, TRBV6-1 is recombined with TRBJ2-5; 9 middle bases align to TRBD1. The nucleotide sequence is TGTGCCAGCAGTGTGGGGACAGGGACGGAGACCCAGTACTTC. Translated, it reads CASSVGTGTETQYF.